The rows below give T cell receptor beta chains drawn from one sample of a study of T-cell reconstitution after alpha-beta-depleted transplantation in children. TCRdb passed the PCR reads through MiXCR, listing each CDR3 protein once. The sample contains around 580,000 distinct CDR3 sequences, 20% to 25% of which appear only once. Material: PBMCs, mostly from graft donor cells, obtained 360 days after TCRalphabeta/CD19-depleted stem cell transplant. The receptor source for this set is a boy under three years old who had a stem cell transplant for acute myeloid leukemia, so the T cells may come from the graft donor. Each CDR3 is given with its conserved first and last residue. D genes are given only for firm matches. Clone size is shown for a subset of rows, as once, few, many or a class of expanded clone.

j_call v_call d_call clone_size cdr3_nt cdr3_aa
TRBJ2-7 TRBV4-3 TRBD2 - TGCGCCAGCAGCCAAGGCCCACCCACTAGCGGAGTTGCGGAATCCTACGAGCAGTACTTC CASSQGPPTSGVAESYEQYF
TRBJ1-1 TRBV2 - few TGTGCCAGCACCTTGTCGGGGGCGGGGTACACTGAAGCTTTCTTT CASTLSGAGYTEAFF
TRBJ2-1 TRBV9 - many TGTGCCAGCAGCGTAGGCCCTAGATTCTTAGCGGACACTTCCTACAATGAGCAGTTCTTC CASSVGPRFLADTSYNEQFF
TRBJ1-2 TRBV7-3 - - TGTGCCAGCAGCCCAGGACAGCCCTATGGCTACACCTTC CASSPGQPYGYTF
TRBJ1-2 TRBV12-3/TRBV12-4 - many TGTGCCAGCACCCCTGGGGGTTACCGTGGCTACACCTTC CASTPGGYRGYTF
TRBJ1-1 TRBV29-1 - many TGCAGCGTTGAAGAAGGAGGGTTGGACACTGAAGCTTTCTTT CSVEEGGLDTEAFF
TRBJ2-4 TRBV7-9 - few TGTGCCAGCAGCTTACGTGAGGAACTAGCCAAAAACATTCAGTACTTC CASSLREELAKNIQYF
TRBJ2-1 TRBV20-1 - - TGCAGTGCTCTGGACGAGGGGTACAATGAGCAGTTCTTC CSALDEGYNEQFF
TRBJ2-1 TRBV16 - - TGTGCCAGCAGCCCACCGGGGTCCATCTCCTACAATGAGCAGTTCTTC CASSPPGSISYNEQFF
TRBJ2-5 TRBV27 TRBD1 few TGTGCCAGCACGTATAGGGGTACGACAGGGGCCATACCAGAGACCCAGTACTTC CASTYRGTTGAIPETQYF
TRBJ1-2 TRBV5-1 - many TGCGCCAGCAGCTTGGAGAGGGATAACTATGGCTACACCTTC CASSLERDNYGYTF
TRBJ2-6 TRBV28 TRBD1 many TGTGCCAGCAGTGGGACAGGTACTGGGGCCAACGTCCTGACTTTC CASSGTGTGANVLTF
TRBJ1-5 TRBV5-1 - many TGCGCCAGCAGCCAGATAGTCATACGGGGCAATCAGCCCCAGCATTTT CASSQIVIRGNQPQHF
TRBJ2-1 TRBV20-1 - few TGCAGTGCACCGCAGGGTTATGAGCAGTTCTTC CSAPQGYEQFF
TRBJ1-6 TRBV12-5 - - TGTGCTAGTGCCCGGGACCTAGGGTCACCCCTCCACTTT CASARDLGSPLHF
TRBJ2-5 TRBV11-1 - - TGTGCCAGCAGCTCCACAGGGTCAAGCAAGACCCAGTACTTC CASSSTGSSKTQYF
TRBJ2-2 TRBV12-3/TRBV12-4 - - TGTGCCAGCAGTTTAATGGCAGTAAACACCGGGGAGCTGTTTTTT CASSLMAVNTGELFF
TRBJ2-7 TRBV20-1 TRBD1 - TGCAGTGCTAGACAGGGGGCGAACGAGCAGTACTTC CSARQGANEQYF
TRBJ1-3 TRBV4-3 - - TGCGCCAGCAGCCAAGATGTGGGCCTAAACAGCCGGGGCTCTGGAAACACCATATATTTT CASSQDVGLNSRGSGNTIYF
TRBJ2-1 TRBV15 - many TGTGCCACCAGCAGAGATTTATCGGCTGGGGGGATCTATGAGCAGTTCTTC CATSRDLSAGGIYEQFF
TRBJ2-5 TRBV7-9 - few TGTGCCAGCAGCTTCACAACGCAAGAGACCCAGTACTTC CASSFTTQETQYF
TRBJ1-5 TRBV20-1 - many TGCAGTGCCCCGGCGGGACCCTATCAGCCCCAGCATTTT CSAPAGPYQPQHF